This T cell receptor beta chain was observed in a study of blood T cell repertoires in COVID-19. Using immunoSEQ multiplex PCR, the repertoire was profiled, and TCRdb retains in-frame clones only, with some absent. This sample has about 34,000 clones, with roughly 77% found just once. Only a few counts were recorded for this clone. The CDR3 runs to 15 residues. Germline V gene sequence: CDR1 LNHDA, CDR2 SQIVND (reference sequence). V lost 5 bases and J lost 5; bases outside the gene matches: 9. Material for sequencing was peripheral blood. This sequence joins TRBV19 and TRBJ2-3; 8 bases agree with TRBD2. The sequence derives from an older man with active or convalescent COVID-19. The CDR3 DNA reads as TGTGCCAGTAGTCCTTATAGCGGGGACTTAGATACGCAGTATTTT. Its protein is CASSPYSGDLDTQYF.